A single TCR beta chain is shown here with its context. Those designated as exposed participants met a COVID-19 case within 2 weeks before study entry. Assay used: immunoSEQ multiplex PCR; TCRdb lists only in-frame clones, some missing. The sample has roughly 190,000 clones; 65% to 85% are singletons. V lost 4 bases and J lost 0; bases outside the gene matches: 7. CDR1 and CDR2 from the germline V gene are SGHTA and FQGNSA. The CDR3 consists of 16 residues. The sample comes from a study of blood T cell repertoires in COVID-19. Turning to the study itself: Sites in the United States, Italy and Spain provided acute and convalescent COVID-19 samples.

This receptor was obtained from a woman under 40 who had been exposed to COVID-19. What was sequenced was PBMCs or T cells enriched from blood (not recorded which). The V gene is TRBV7-2, the J gene TRBJ1-2, with 8 bases lining up with TRBD1. CDR3 protein: CASSYPPDRANYGYTF. The CDR3 DNA follows: TGTGCCAGCAGCTACCCCCCGGACAGGGCTAACTATGGCTACACCTTC.